The 15 T cell receptor beta chains given below trace back to one sample, sequenced in a study of blood T cell repertoires in COVID-19. Sequencing used immunoSEQ multiplex PCR; TCRdb keeps in-frame clones, though not all of them. The table shows over 100,000 clones, with roughly 83% occurring only once. Sequencing input: peripheral blood. The receptors were sampled from a woman of 80 years or more with acute or convalescent COVID-19.

This clone was detected ten times or more. Here the CDR3 DNA reads TGTGCCAGCAGCTTAGTGGGCGTAAAGGACACTGAAGCTTTCTTT. Amino acids: CASSLVGVKDTEAFF. The gene calls are TRBV7-2 and TRBJ1-1; D is unresolved. The germline V gene encodes CDR1 SGHTA and CDR2 FQGNSA. The CDR3 has 15 amino acids. The V and J ends lost 1 base and 3 bases respectively, with 12 bases between them.

This rearrangement joins TRBV5-6 to TRBJ1-2, with TRBD1 matching 8 bases. Germline assignment: CDR1 SGHDT and CDR2 YYEEEE. V trimming: 0 bases; J trimming: 3 bases; junction bases outside the gene matches: 1. This CDR3 is built from 14 residues. The CDR3 DNA follows: TGTGCCAGCAGCTTGGTGGACAGGGACTATGGCTACACCTTC. This gives the protein CASSLVDRDYGYTF.

J is TRBJ1-1 and V is TRBV7-9; TRBD1 might be the D (6 bases). Trimming pared 1 base from V and 3 bases from J, leaving 6 bases between. The CDR3 length is 13 residues. CDR1 is SEHNR, CDR2 FQNEAQ, per germline (reference sequence). The CDR3 loop is CASSLEGDTEAFF. CDR3 nucleotides: TGTGCCAGCAGCTTAGAGGGGGACACTGAAGCTTTCTTT.

This clone was counted many times. The V call is TRBV11-2, the J call TRBJ1-2; 9 nucleotides agree with TRBD1. CDR1 and CDR2 (germline): SGHAT, FQNNGV. This CDR3 is built from 15 residues. V shed 4 bases, J shed 7 bases, and the junction held 10 bases outside the gene matches. Written as DNA, the CDR3 is TGTGCCAGCAGCTCATCTCCCGGGACAGGGAGTGGCTACACCTTC. Its translation: CASSSSPGTGSGYTF.

This chain uses TRBV28 with TRBJ2-2; TRBD2 might be the D (6 bases). The CDR3 consists of 14 residues. Germline assignment: CDR1 MDHEN and CDR2 SYDVKM. Trimming removed 5 bases from V and 4 bases from J, with 11 bases in between. CDR3 loop: CASSPTRRTGELFF. The DNA for the CDR3 is TGTGCCAGCAGTCCGACTAGACGCACCGGGGAGCTGTTTTTT.

V gene TRBV18 combines with J gene TRBJ1-2, with 8 bases matching TRBD1. Germline loops: CDR1 KGHSH, CDR2 LQKENI. After removal of 6 bases from V and 7 bases from J, the junction contained 7 bases not matched to a gene. The CDR3 sequence is 13 residues long. CDR3 DNA sequence: TGTGCCAGCTCCCAGACAGGGGAGGCTGGCTACACCTTC. Translated: CASSQTGEAGYTF.

This clone was seen a few times. The rearrangement uses TRBV28 and TRBJ1-1, with TRBD1 matching over 10 bases. The CDR3 is 17 amino acids. After removal of 2 bases from V and 3 bases from J, the junction contained 9 bases not matched to a gene. In germline, CDR1 is MDHEN, CDR2 SYDVKM. CDR3 sequence (DNA): TGTGCCAGCAGTTTACCACGGGACAGGGGAGAGGACACTGAAGCTTTCTTT. Amino acid sequence: CASSLPRDRGEDTEAFF.

The chain carries TRBV6-2 or TRBV6-3 and TRBJ2-5, with TRBD2 matching 13 bases. Germline CDR1 and CDR2: MNHEY and SVGEGT. J gave up 4 bases and V 2 bases, and 4 bases lay outside the gene matches. The CDR3 has 16 residues. CDR3 loop: CASSYNGLAGAETQYF. In DNA, the CDR3 is TGTGCCAGCAGTTACAACGGACTAGCGGGAGCAGAGACCCAGTACTTC.

This rearrangement joins TRBV11-3 to TRBJ2-1; 9 nucleotides align to TRBD1. Trimming at V came to 5 bases and at J to 3 bases, leaving 5 bases not matched to a gene. The CDR3 totals 15 residues. Germline loops: CDR1 SGHNT, CDR2 YENEEA. CDR3 sequence (DNA): TGTGCCAGCAGCCTGACAGGGGGGAACTACAATGAGCAGTTCTTC. Translation gives CASSLTGGNYNEQFF.

This clone was seen a handful of times. V is TRBV6-4 and J is TRBJ1-1; TRBD1 agrees at 8 bases. The CDR3 has 14 residues. The V segment lost 6 bases and the J segment 2 bases; nucleotides outside the gene matches: 5. From germline, CDR1 is MRHNA and CDR2 SNTAGT. CDR3 protein: CASRRDRQNTEAFF. For the CDR3, the DNA is TGTGCCAGCAGACGGGACAGGCAAAACACTGAAGCTTTCTTT.

The sample holds one count of this clone. This chain uses TRBV11-2 with TRBJ1-3; D is undetermined. V lost 3 bases to trimming and J lost 0 bases, with 9 bases between them. The germline gives CDR1 SGHAT, CDR2 FQNNGV. CDR3 length: 15 residues. The CDR3 coding sequence is TGTGCCAGCAGCTTCAGACTGAGCTCTGGAAACACCATATATTTT. Its protein is CASSFRLSSGNTIYF.

This clone appeared a single time. The chain is built from TRBV5-1 and TRBJ2-7, with TRBD1 matching over 9 bases. Germline assignment: CDR1 SGHRS and CDR2 YFSETQ. This CDR3 spans 15 amino acids. The trim removed 3 bases at V and 5 bases at J, leaving 9 bases unmatched. The CDR3 region has the DNA TGCGCCAGCAGCTGGGGGGGACAGGGAGTCCACGAGCAGTACTTC. It encodes CASSWGGQGVHEQYF.

The rearrangement joins TRBV19 to TRBJ1-6, with 9 bases that match TRBD1. CDR3 size: 14 residues. V dropped 5 bases and J dropped 8; count of bases not matched to a gene: 4. Germline CDR1 LNHDA, CDR2 SQIVND (reference sequence). CDR3 DNA sequence: TGTGCCAGTAGTGCCGGGACAGGGTATTCACCCCTCCACTTT. Protein product: CASSAGTGYSPLHF. The full variable domain, completed using reference TRBV19 and TRBJ1-6, is DGGITQSPKYLFRKEGQNVTLSCEQNLNHDAMYWYRQDPGQGLRLIYYSQIVNDFQKGDIAEGYSVSREKKESFPLTVTSAQKNPTAFYLCASSAGTGYSPLHFGNGTRLTVT.

About this clone: The same CDR3 arises from other DNA sequences in this sample as well. The CDR3 sequence is CASSLQGGQETQYF. The CDR3 coding sequence is TGTGCCAGCAGCTTACAGGGTGGACAAGAGACCCAGTACTTC. The chain employs TRBV7-2 and TRBJ2-5, with D maybe TRBD1 (5 bases). The V end was cut by 2 bases, the J end by 2 bases, with 9 bases between. The CDR3 is 14 residues long. From germline, CDR1 is SGHTA and CDR2 FQGNSA.

This clone was observed a single time. This rearrangement joins TRBV6-4 to TRBJ2-3, with D possibly being TRBD1 (5 bases). The CDR3 contains 14 residues. V was trimmed by 4 bases and J by 0 bases, leaving 8 bases between them. The V gene's germline CDR1 is MRHNA and CDR2 SNTAGT. The CDR3 protein is CASSAQESTDTQYF. The CDR3 DNA reads as TGTGCCAGCAGTGCACAGGAAAGCACAGATACGCAGTATTTT.